Listed below are T cell receptor beta chains from one sample, sequenced in a study of blood T cell repertoires in COVID-19. TCRdb's copy holds only in-frame clones and misses some; the assay was immunoSEQ multiplex PCR. The table has roughly 40,000 clones, around 90% seen once. The sample was peripheral blood. The source is a man aged 50 or older with COVID-19, enrolled during active disease. Both conserved end residues are trimmed from each CDR3. Fields, in order: CDR3 protein, V gene, CDR3 length, D gene. D genes are given only for firm matches.

ASSLFSGSSGANVLT | TRBV27 | 15 | NA
ASSEDFYNEQF | TRBV6-1 | 11 | NA
ASSRNPTGGDEQY | TRBV11-2 | 13 | TRBD2
AIHSLQVPYEQY | TRBV27 | 12 | NA
ASSKGGLAGANEQF | TRBV2 | 14 | TRBD2
AWTPVRVDGNTIY | TRBV30 | 13 | NA
ASSQGLGPNSPLH | TRBV3-1/TRBV3-2 | 13 | NA
ASSQRRQGTEAF | TRBV4-3 | 12 | TRBD1
ASSLLTSGPYEQY | TRBV5-6 | 13 | TRBD2
ASSLAIQTYEQY | TRBV7-9 | 12 | NA
ASSQDHRGYTDTQY | TRBV4-2 | 14 | NA
ASSLAGTGFSGELF | TRBV5-1 | 14 | TRBD1
ASSPYLAGYNNEQF | TRBV5-1 | 14 | TRBD2
ASSPSTDTQY | TRBV7-9 | 10 | NA
ASSIDPTGWETQY | TRBV19 | 13 | NA
AWIQGRDTHSNQPQH | TRBV30 | 15 | NA
ASSLDRFGPQETQY | TRBV5-1 | 14 | NA
ASTDTGSGANVLT | TRBV28 | 13 | NA
SASYPGQGKETQY | TRBV20-1 | 13 | NA
ATSSGRGLSPLH | TRBV24-1 | 12 | TRBD1
ASSYTGISNQPQH | TRBV2 | 13 | NA
ASSIEGLAGPQETQY | TRBV19 | 15 | TRBD2
ASSLFWGQLNTEAF | TRBV28 | 14 | NA
ASRPNRGNEQF | TRBV7-9 | 11 | TRBD1
ASSLWGQGATNEKLF | TRBV5-8 | 15 | TRBD1
ASSTTGALEAF | TRBV18 | 11 | TRBD1
SVITGAYEQY | TRBV29-1 | 10 | TRBD1
ASSQGHGHLYEQY | TRBV14 | 13 | NA
AISGAGQGSTDTQY | TRBV10-3 | 14 | TRBD1
ASSQDRGGAGYNEQF | TRBV4-2 | 15 | NA
ASSLPGGRDYGYT | TRBV19 | 13 | TRBD1
ASSWGYRGKGYT | TRBV5-1 | 12 | TRBD1
ASSLNSQGISGNTIY | TRBV2 | 15 | TRBD1
ASSPQGGTEAF | TRBV2 | 11 | NA
ASSLVVGGLAELF | TRBV11-2 | 13 | TRBD2
ASSQDYGGGYGYT | TRBV4-3 | 13 | NA
ASSPAGGGEQY | TRBV19 | 11 | TRBD2
ASSPLGAGGANYGYT | TRBV18 | 15 | NA
ASSHGAGDEQF | TRBV7-6 | 11 | TRBD2
ASKGAWETQY | TRBV6-6 | 10 | TRBD1
ASSPAGTGVADTQY | TRBV19 | 14 | TRBD1
ASSQRGQGAKGYT | TRBV5-1 | 13 | TRBD1
ASSYSASGSGEQY | TRBV6-5 | 13 | TRBD2
ASTWDRGTEAF | TRBV19 | 11 | TRBD1
ASSGVRQGMETQY | TRBV5-1 | 13 | NA
ASSSTLTGGNEQF | TRBV11-2 | 13 | TRBD1
ASSVNWDRESEAF | TRBV9 | 13 | TRBD1